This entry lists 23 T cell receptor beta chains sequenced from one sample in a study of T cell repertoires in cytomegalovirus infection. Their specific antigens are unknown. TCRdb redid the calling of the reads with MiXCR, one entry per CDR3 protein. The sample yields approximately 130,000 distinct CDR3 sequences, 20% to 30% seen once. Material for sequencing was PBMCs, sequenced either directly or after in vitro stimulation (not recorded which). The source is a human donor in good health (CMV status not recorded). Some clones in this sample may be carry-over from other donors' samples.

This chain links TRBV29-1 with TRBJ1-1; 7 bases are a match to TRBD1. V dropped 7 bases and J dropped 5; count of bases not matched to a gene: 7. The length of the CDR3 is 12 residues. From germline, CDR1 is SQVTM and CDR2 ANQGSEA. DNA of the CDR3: TGCAGCGGAGGACAGGATTATACTGAAGCTTTCTTT. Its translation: CSGGQDYTEAFF.

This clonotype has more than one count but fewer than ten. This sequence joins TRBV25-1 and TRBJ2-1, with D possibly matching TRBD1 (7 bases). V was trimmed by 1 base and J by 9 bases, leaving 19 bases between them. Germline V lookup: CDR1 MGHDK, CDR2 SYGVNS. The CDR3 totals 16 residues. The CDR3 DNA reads TGTGCCAGCAGTGAATCCAGGGGGGTCTCCCTCGTTGAGCAGTTCTTC. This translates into CASSESRGVSLVEQFF.

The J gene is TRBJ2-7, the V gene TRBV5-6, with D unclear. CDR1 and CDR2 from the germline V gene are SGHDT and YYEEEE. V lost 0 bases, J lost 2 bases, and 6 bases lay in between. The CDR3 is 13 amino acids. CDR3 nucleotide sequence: TGTGCCAGCAGCTTGGCCGGAACCTACGAGCAGTACTTC. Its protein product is CASSLAGTYEQYF.

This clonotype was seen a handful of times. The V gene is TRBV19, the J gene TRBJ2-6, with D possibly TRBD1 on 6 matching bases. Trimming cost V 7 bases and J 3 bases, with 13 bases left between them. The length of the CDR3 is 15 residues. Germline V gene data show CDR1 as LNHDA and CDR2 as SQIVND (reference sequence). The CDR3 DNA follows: TGTGCCAGTAACCCGACAGGCGTTGGGGCCAACGTCCTGACTTTC. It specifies CASNPTGVGANVLTF.

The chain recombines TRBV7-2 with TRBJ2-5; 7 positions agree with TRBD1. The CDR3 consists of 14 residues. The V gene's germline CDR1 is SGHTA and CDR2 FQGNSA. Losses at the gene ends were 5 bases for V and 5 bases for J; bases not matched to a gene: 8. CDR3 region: CASSRRTGGETQYF. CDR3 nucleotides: TGTGCCAGCAGCCGCCGGACAGGCGGCGAGACCCAGTACTTC.

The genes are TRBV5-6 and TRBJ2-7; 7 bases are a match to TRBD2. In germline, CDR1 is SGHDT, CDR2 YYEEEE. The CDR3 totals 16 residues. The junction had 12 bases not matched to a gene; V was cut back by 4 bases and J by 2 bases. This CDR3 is CASSGGFSGPPYEQYV. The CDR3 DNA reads TGTGCCAGCAGCGGAGGGTTTAGCGGGCCGCCCTACGAGCAGTACGTC.

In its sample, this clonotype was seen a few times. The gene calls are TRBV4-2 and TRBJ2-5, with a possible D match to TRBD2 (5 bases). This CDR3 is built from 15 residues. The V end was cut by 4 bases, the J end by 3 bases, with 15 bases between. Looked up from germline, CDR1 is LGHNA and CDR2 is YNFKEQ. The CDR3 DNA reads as TGTGCCAGCAGCCGTCGAGCCGAGGGTAAAGAGACCCAGTACTTC. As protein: CASSRRAEGKETQYF.

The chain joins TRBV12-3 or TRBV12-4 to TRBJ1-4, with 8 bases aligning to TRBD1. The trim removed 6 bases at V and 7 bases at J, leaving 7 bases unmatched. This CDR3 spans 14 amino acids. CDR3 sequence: CASSPGQVAEKLFF. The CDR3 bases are TGTGCCAGCAGCCCGGGACAGGTCGCTGAAAAACTGTTTTTT.

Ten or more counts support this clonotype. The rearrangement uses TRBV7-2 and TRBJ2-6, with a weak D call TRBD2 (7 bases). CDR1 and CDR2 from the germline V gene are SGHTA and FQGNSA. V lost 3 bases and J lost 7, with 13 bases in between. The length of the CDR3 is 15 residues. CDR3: CASSFGGLNANVLTF. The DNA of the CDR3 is TGTGCCAGCAGCTTCGGGGGGCTTAATGCCAACGTCCTGACTTTC.

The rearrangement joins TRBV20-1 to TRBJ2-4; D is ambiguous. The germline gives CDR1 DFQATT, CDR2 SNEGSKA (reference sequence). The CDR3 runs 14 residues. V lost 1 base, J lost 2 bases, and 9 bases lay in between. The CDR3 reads CSARVASTKNIQYF. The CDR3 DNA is TGCAGTGCTAGAGTCGCGTCTACCAAAAACATTCAGTACTTC.

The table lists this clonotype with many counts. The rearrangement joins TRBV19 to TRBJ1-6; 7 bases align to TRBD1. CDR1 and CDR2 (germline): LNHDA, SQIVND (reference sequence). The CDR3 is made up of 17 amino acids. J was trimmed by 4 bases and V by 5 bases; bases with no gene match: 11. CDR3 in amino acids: CASSSRGGTAYNSPLHF. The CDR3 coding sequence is TGTGCCAGTAGTTCCCGGGGAGGGACAGCATATAATTCACCCCTCCACTTT.

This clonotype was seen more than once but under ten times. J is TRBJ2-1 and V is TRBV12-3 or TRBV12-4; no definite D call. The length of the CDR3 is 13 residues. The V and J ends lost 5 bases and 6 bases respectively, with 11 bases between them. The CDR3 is CASSVLRSNEQFF. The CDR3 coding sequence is TGTGCCAGCAGTGTCTTGCGGTCCAATGAGCAGTTCTTC.

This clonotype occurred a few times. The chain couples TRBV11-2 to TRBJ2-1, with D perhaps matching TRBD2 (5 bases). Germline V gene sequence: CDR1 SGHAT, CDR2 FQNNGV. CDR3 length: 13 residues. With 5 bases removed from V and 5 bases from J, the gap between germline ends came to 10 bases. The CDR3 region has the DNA TGTGCCAGCAGCCCCGGACTCAACAATGAGCAGTTCTTC. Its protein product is CASSPGLNNEQFF.

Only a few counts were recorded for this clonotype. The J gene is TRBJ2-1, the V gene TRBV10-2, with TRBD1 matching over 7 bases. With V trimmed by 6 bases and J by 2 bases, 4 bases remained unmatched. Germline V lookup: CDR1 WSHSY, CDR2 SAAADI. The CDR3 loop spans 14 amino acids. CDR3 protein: CASRGTVTYNEQFF. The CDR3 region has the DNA TGCGCCAGCAGAGGGACAGTGACCTACAATGAGCAGTTCTTC.

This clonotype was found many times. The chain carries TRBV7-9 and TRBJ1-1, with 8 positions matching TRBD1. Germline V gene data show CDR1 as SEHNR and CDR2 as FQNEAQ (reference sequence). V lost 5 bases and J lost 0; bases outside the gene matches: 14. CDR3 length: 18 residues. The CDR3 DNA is TGTGCCAGCAGCAGAGGGGGGAGGACAGGGCGAGTGAACACTGAAGCTTTCTTT. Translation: CASSRGGRTGRVNTEAFF.

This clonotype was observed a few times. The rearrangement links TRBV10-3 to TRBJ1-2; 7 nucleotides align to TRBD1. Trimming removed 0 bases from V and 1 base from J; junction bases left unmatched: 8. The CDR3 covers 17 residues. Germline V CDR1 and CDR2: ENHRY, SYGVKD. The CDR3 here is CAISESKDTGVNYGYTF. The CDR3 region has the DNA TGTGCCATCAGTGAGTCGAAAGATACAGGGGTTAACTATGGCTACACCTTC.

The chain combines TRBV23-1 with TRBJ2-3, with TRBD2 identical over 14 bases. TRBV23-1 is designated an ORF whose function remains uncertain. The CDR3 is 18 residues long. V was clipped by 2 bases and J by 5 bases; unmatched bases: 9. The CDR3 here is CASSQSRLAGGPGDTQYF. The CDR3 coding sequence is TGCGCCAGCAGTCAAAGCCGACTAGCGGGAGGGCCCGGAGATACGCAGTATTTT.

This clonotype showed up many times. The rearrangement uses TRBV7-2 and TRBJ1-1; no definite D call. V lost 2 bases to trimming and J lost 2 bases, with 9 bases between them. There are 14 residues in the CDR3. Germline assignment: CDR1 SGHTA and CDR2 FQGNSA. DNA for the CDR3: TGTGCCAGCAGCTTACTTCAGCCCAACACTGAAGCTTTCTTT. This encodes CASSLLQPNTEAFF. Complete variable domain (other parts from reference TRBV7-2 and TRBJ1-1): GAGVSQSPSNKVTEKGKDVELRCDPISGHTALYWYRQSLGQGLEFLIYFQGNSAPDKSGLPSDRFSAERTGGSVSTLTIQRTQQEDSAVYLCASSLLQPNTEAFFGQGTRLTVV.

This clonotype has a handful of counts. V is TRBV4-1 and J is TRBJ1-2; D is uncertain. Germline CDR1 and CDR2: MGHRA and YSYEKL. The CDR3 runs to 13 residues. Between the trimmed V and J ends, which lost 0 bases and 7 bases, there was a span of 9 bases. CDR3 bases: TGCGCCAGCAGCCAAGATCTCCTTGCTGGCTACACCTTC. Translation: CASSQDLLAGYTF.

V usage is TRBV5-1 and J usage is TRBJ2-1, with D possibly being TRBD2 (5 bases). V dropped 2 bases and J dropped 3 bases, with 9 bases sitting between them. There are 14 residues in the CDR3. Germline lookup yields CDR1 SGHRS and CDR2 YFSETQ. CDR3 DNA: TGCGCCAGCAGCTTCTCCGGGGTCTACAATGAGCAGTTCTTC. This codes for CASSFSGVYNEQFF.

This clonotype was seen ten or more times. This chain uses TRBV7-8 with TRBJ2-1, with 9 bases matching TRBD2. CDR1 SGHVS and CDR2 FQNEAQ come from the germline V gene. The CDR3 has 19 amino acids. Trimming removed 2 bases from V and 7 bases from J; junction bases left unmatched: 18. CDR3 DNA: TGTGCCAGCAGCTTAAGTAATGTTAGGGCGGGAGGGCCCCGGAATGAGCAGTTCTTC. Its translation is CASSLSNVRAGGPRNEQFF. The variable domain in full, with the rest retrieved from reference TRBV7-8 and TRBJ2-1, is GAGVSQSPRYKVAKRGQDVALRCDPISGHVSLFWYQQALGQGPEFLTYFQNEAQLDKSGLPSDRFFAERPEGSVSTLKIQRTQQEDSAVYLCASSLSNVRAGGPRNEQFFGPGTRLTVL.

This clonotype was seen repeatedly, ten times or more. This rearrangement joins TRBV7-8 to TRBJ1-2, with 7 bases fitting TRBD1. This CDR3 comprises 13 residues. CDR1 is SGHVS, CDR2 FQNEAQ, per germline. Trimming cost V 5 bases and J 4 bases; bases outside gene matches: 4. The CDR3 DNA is TGTGCCAGCAGCGAGACAGGGCCCTATGGCTACACCTTC. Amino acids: CASSETGPYGYTF. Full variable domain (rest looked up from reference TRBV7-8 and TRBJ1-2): GAGVSQSPRYKVAKRGQDVALRCDPISGHVSLFWYQQALGQGPEFLTYFQNEAQLDKSGLPSDRFFAERPEGSVSTLKIQRTQQEDSAVYLCASSETGPYGYTFGSGTRLTVV.

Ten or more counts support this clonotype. CDR3 DNA: TGTGCCAGCAGTTTATTGGGGCAGAGCTACAATGAGCAGTTCTTC. Translated, it gives CASSLLGQSYNEQFF. This chain joins TRBV27 and TRBJ2-1; D may be TRBD1 (5 bases). The length of the CDR3 is 15 residues. V was shortened by 1 base and J by 3 bases, with 10 bases between the two germline ends. Per the germline V gene, CDR1 is MNHEY and CDR2 is SMNVEV (reference sequence).